This entry describes one T cell receptor beta chain. Antigen: not known. An end of the junction does not agree with germline; a read error may underlie this. Germline V lookup: CDR1 SGHTA, CDR2 FQGNSA. This CDR3 spans 16 amino acids. The data belong to a study of cytomegalovirus exposure and HLA in healthy donors. Background on the study: Tens of millions of unique TCRs from HLA-typed donors made up an early data release. The study's findings and limits: A reported reduction in N-insertions relative to the 666-donor mean was seen in an Asian-associated ancestry cluster in a later analysis. The study flagged some 170 TCR beta chains as cytomegalovirus-associated.

PCR was performed using 60 Vbeta and 13 Jbeta primers. The protocol was immunoSEQ multiplex PCR, while the TCRdb copy is restricted to in-frame clones and leaves out a portion. The sample consists of about 110,000 clones, 69% of them appearing once. This TCR derives from a man under 40 in good health and CMV-seronegative. Specimen: PBMCs. V is TRBV7-2 and J is TRBJ1-1, with D perhaps TRBD1 (5 bases). CDR3 amino acids: CASSQVADTSNTEAFF. CDR3 nucleotide sequence: TGCGCCAGCAGCCAAGTAGCGGACACCTCGAACACTGAAGCTTTCTTT.